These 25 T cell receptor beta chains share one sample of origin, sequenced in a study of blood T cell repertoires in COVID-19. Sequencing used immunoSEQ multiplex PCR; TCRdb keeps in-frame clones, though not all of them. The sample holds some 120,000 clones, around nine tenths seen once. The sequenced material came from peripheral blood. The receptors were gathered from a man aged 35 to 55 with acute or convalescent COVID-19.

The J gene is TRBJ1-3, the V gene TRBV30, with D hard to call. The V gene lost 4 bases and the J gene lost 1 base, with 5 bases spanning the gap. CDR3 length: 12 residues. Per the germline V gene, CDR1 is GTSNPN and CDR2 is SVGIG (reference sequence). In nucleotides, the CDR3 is TGTGCCTGGACAGGATCTGGAAACACCATATATTTT. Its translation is CAWTGSGNTIYF. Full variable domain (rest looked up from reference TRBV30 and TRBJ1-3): SQTIHQWPATLVQPVGSPLSLECTVEGTSNPNLYWYRQAAGRGLQLLFYSVGIGQISSEVPQNLSASRPQDRQFILSSKKLLLSDSGFYLCAWTGSGNTIYFGEGSWLTVV.

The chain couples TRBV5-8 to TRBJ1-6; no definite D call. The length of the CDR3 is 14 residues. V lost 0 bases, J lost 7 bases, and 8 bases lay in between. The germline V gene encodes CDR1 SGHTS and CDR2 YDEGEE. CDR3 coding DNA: TGTGCCAGCAGCTTGGTGTCGGTAAATTCACCCCTCCACTTT. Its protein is CASSLVSVNSPLHF.

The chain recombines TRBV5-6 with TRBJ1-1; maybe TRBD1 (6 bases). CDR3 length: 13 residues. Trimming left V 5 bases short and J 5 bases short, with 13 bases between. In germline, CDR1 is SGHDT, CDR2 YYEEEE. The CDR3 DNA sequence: TGTGCCAGCAGTCCAGGGGCCGCGACTGAAGCTTTCTTT. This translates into CASSPGAATEAFF.

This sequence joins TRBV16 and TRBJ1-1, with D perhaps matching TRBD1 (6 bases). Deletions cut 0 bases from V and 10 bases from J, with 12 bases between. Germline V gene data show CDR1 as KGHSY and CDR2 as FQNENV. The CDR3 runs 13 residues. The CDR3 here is CASSQSGALGAFF. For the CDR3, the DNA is TGTGCCAGCAGCCAATCGGGGGCTCTTGGAGCTTTCTTT.

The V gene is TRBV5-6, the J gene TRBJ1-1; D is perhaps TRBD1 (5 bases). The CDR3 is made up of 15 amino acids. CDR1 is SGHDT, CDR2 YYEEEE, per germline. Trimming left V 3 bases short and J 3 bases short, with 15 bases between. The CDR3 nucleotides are TGTGCCAGCAGCTGGCCGGGCAGACAGCACACTGAAGCTTTCTTT. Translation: CASSWPGRQHTEAFF. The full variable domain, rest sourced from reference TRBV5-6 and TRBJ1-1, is DAGVTQSPTHLIKTRGQQVTLRCSPKSGHDTVSWYQQALGQGPQFIFQYYEEEERQRGNFPDRFSGHQFPNYSSELNVNALLLGDSALYLCASSWPGRQHTEAFFGQGTRLTVV.

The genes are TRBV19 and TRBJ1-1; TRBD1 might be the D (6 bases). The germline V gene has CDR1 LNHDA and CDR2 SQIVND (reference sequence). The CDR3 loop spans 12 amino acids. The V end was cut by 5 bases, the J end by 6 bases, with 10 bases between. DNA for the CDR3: TGTGCCAGTAGTGGGGGCCGTTCTGAAGCTTTCTTT. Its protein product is CASSGGRSEAFF.

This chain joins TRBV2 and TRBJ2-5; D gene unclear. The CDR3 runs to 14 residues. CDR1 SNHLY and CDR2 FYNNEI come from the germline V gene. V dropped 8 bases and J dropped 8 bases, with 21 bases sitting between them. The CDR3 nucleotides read TGTGCCAGCGGTGGTGACACCTACCAAGTCACCCAGTACTTC. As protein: CASGGDTYQVTQYF.

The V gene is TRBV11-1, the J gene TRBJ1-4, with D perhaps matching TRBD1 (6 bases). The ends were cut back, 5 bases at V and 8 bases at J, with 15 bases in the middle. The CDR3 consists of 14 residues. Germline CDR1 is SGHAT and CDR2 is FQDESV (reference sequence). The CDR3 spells CASSTRQEREKLFF. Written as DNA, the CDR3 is TGTGCCAGCAGCACCCGACAGGAGCGGGAAAAACTGTTTTTT.

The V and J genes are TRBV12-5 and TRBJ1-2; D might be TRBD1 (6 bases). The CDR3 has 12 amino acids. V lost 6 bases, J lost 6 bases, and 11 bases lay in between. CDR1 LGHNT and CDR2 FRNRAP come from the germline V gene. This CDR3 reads CASGRTVHGYTF. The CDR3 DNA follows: TGTGCTAGTGGCCGGACAGTCCATGGCTACACCTTC.

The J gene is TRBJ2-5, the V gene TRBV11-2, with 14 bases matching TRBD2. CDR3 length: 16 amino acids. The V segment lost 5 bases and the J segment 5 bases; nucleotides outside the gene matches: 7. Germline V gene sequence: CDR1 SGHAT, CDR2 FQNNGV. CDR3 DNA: TGTGCCAGCAGCAACGGCGGACTAGCGGGAGGTGAGACCCAGTACTTC. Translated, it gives CASSNGGLAGGETQYF.

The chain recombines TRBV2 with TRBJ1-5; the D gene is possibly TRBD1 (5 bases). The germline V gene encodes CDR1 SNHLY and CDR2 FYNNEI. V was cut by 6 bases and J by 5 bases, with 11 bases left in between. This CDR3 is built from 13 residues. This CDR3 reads CASRRDADQPQHF. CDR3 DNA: TGTGCCAGCAGGCGGGACGCCGATCAGCCCCAGCATTTT.

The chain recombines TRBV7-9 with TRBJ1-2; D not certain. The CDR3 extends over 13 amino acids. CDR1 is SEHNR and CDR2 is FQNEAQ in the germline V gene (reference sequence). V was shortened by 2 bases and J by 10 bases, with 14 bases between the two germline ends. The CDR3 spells CASSLSSGTVYTF. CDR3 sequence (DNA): TGTGCCAGCAGCTTATCTTCGGGTACTGTCTACACCTTC.

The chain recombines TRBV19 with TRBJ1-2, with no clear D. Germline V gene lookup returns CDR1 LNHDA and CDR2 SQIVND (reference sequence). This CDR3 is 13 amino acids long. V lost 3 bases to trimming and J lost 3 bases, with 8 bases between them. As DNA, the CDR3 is TGTGCCAGTAGTATGTCCGCAGACTATGGCTACACCTTC. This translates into CASSMSADYGYTF.

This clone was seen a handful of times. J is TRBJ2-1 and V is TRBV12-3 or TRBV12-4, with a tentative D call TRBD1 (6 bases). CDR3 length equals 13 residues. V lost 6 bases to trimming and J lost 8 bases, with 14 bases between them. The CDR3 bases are TGTGCCAGCAGCCCAACAGGGTCCGATGAGCAGTTCTTC. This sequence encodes CASSPTGSDEQFF.

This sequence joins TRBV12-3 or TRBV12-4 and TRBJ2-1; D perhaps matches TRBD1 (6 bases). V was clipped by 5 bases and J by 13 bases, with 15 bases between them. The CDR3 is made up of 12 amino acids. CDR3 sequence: CASSPRTGNQFF. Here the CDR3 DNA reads TGTGCCAGCAGTCCGCGAACAGGGAACCAGTTCTTC.

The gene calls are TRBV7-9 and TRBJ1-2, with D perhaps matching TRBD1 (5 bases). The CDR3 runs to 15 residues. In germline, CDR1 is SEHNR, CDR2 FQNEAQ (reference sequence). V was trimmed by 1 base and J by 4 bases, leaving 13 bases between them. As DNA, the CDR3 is TGTGCCAGCAGCTTAGTGGTCAGGGCTGGCTATGGCTACACCTTC. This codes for CASSLVVRAGYGYTF.

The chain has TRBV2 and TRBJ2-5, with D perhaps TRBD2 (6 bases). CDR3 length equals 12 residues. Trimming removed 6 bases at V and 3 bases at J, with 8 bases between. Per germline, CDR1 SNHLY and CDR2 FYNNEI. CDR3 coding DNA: TGTGCCAGCAGCCGGACTAAAGAGACCCAGTACTTC. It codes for CASSRTKETQYF.

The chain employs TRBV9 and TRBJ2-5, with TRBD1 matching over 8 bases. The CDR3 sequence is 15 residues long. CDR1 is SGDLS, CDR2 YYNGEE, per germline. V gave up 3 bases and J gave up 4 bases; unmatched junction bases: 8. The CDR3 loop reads CASSAATGVGETQYF. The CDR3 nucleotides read TGTGCCAGCAGCGCCGCGACAGGGGTAGGAGAGACCCAGTACTTC.

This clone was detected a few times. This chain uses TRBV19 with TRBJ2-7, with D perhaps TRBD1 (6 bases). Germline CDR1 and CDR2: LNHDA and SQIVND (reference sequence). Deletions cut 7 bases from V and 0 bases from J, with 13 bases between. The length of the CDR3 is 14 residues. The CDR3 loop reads CASTPGHLSYEQYF. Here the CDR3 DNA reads TGTGCCAGTACTCCGGGACACCTCTCCTACGAGCAGTACTTC.

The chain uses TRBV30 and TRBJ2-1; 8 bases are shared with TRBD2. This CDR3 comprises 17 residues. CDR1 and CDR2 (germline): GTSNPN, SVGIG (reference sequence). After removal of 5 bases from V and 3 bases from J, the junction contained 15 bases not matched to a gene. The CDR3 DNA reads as TGTGCCTGGGGATCAGGGGCACTAGCGGTCGGCTACAATGAGCAGTTCTTC. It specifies CAWGSGALAVGYNEQFF. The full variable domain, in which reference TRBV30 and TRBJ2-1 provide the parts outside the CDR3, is SQTIHQWPATLVQPVGSPLSLECTVEGTSNPNLYWYRQAAGRGLQLLFYSVGIGQISSEVPQNLSASRPQDRQFILSSKKLLLSDSGFYLCAWGSGALAVGYNEQFFGPGTRLTVL.

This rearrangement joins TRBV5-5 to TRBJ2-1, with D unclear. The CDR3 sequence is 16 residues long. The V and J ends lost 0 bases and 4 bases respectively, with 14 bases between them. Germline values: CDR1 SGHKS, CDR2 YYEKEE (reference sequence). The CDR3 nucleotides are TGTGCCAGCAGCTTGGGAGGCGGAAATTTTTACAATGAGCAGTTCTTC. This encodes CASSLGGGNFYNEQFF.

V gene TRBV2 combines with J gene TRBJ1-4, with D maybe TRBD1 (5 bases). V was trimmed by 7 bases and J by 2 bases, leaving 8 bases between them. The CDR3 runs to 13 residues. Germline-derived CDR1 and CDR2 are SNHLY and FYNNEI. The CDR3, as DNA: TGTGCCAGCAAGCGGGGGACTAATGAAAAACTGTTTTTT. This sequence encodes CASKRGTNEKLFF.

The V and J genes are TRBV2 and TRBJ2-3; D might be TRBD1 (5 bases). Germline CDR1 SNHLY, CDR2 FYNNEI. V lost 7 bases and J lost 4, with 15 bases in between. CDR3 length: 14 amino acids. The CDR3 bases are TGTGCCAGCATTGCCAGGGCCAGAGCAGATACGCAGTATTTT. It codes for CASIARARADTQYF.

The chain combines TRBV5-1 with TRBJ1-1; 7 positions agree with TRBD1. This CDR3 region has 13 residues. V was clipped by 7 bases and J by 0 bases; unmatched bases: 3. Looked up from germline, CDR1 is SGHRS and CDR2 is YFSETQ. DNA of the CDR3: TGCGCCAGCCAGACAGGGATGAACACTGAAGCTTTCTTT. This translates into CASQTGMNTEAFF.

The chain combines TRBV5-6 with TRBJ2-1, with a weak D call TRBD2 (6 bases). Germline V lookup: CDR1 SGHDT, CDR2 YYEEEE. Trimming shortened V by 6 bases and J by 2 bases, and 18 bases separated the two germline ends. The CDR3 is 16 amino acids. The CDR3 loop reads CASTPKGRGAYNEQFF. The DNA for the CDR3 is TGTGCCAGCACCCCGAAGGGGCGGGGAGCCTACAATGAGCAGTTCTTC.